The text below deals with one T cell receptor (beta chain). Profiled with immunoSEQ multiplex PCR; TCRdb holds only in-frame clones, not every one. This table holds under 250,000 clones, about 82% found once. Recruits, aged about 18 to 100 years, lived in 25 or so US areas. Assignment of participants to cohorts was predicated upon participant-reported clinical history. This sample is part of a study of blood T cell repertoires in COVID-19. As for the study in general: The cDNA or gDNA used as material had been derived from T cells, B-cell-depleted T cells, or PBMCs.

This CDR3 contains 16 residues. Germline trimming cut 3 bases from V and 7 bases from J; bases unmatched to any gene: 9. Looked up from germline, CDR1 is DFQATT and CDR2 is SNEGSKA (reference sequence). V usage is TRBV20-1 and J usage is TRBJ2-1; TRBD2 matches at 13 bases. The sequenced sample was PBMCs or T cells enriched from blood (not recorded which). The sequence was collected from a woman in her forties or fifties with acute COVID-19. The CDR3 is CSASQTSGGYRNEQFF. DNA for the CDR3: TGCAGTGCTAGTCAGACTAGCGGGGGGTATCGTAATGAGCAGTTCTTC.